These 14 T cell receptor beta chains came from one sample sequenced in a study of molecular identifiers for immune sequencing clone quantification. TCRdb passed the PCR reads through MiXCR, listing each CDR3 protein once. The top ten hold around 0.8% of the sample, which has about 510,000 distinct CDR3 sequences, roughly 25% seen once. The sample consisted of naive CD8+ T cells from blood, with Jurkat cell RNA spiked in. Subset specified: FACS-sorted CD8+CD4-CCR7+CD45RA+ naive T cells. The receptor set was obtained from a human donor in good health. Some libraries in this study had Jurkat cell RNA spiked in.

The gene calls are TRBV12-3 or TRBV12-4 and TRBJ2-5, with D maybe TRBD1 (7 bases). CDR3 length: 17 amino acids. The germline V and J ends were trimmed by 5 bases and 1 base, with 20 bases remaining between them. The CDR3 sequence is CASSPRGDRLFQETQYF. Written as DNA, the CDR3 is TGTGCCAGCAGTCCCAGGGGGGACCGATTGTTCCAAGAGACCCAGTACTTC.

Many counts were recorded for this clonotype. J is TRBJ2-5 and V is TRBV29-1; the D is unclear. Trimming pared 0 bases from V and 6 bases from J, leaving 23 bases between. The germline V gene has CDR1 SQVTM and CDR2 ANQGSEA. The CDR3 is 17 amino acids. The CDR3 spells CSVEDLHTGRAAQTQYF. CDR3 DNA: TGCAGCGTTGAAGATCTTCATACGGGTAGGGCAGCGCAGACCCAGTACTTC.

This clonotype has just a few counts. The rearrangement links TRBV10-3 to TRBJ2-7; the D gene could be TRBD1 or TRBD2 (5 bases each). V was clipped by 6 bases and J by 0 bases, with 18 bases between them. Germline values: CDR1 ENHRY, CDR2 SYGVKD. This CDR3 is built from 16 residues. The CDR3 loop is CAIRRQSGASSYEQYF. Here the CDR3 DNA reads TGTGCCATCAGGCGGCAATCCGGGGCTAGCTCCTACGAGCAGTACTTC.

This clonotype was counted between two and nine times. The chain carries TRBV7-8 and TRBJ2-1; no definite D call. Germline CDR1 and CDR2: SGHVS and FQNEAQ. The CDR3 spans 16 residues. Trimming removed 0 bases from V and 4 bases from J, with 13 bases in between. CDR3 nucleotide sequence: TGTGCCAGCAGCTTAGCCTTCCACTTGCCTTACAATGAGCAGTTCTTC. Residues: CASSLAFHLPYNEQFF.

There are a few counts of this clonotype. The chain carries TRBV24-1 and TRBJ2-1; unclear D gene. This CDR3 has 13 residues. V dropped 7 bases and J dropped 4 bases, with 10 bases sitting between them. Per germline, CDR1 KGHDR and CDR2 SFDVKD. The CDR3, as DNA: TGTGCCACCAGCCTTTCTACTTACAATGAGCAGTTCTTC. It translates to CATSLSTYNEQFF.

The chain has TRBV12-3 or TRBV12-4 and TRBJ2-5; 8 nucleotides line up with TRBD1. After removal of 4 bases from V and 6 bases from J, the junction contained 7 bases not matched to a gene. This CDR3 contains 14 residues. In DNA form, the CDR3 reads TGTGCCAGCAGTTGGGCAGGGGGCGAAAAGACCCAGTACTTC. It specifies CASSWAGGEKTQYF.

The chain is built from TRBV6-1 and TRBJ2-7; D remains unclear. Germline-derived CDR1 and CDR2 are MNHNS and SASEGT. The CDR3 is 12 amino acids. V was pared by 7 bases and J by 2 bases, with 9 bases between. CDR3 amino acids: CASKGVTYEQYF. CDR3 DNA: TGTGCCAGCAAGGGCGTAACCTACGAGCAGTACTTC.

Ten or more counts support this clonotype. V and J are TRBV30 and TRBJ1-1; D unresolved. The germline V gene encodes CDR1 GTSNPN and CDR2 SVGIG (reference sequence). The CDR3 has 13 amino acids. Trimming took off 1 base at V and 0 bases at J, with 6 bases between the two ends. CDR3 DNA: TGTGCCTGGAGTGAAACCTTGAACACTGAAGCTTTCTTT. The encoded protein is CAWSETLNTEAFF. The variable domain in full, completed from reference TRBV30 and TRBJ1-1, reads SQTIHQWPATLVQPVGSPLSLECTVEGTSNPNLYWYRQAAGRGLQLLFYSVGIGQISSEVPQNLSASRPQDRQFILSSKKLLLSDSGFYLCAWSETLNTEAFFGQGTRLTVV.

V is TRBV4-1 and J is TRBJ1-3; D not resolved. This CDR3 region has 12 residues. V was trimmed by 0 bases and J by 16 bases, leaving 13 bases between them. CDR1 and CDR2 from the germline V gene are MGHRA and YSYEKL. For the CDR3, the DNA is TGCGCCAGCAGCCAAGATTTCAAGCGCTGCTATTTT. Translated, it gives CASSQDFKRCYF.

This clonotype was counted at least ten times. CDR3 in DNA: TGTGCCAGCGGCCCCAGGGCATCGGGCACAGATACGCAGTATTTT. It codes for CASGPRASGTDTQYF. The gene calls are TRBV2 and TRBJ2-3, with D perhaps TRBD1 (5 bases). There are 15 residues in the CDR3. V lost 8 bases and J lost 1, with 16 bases in between. Germline CDR1 SNHLY, CDR2 FYNNEI.

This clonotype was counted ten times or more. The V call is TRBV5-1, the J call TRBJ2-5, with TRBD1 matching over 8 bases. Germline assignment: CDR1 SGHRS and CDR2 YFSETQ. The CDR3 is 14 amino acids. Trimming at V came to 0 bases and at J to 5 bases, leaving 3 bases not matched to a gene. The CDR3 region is CASSLADRVETQYF. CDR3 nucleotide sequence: TGCGCCAGCAGCTTGGCGGACAGGGTGGAGACCCAGTACTTC. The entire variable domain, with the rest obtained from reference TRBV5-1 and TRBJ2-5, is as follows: KAGVTQTPRYLIKTRGQQVTLSCSPISGHRSVSWYQQTPGQGLQFLFEYFSETQRNKGNFPGRFSGRQFSNSRSEMNVSTLELGDSALYLCASSLADRVETQYFGPGTRLLVL.

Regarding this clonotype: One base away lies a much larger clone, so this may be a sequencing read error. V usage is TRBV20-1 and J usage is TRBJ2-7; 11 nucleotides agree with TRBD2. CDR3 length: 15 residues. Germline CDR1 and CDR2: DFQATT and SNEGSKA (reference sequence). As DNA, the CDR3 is TGCAGTGCTAGAGTGACTAGCGGGGTTTCCTGCGAGCAGTACTTC. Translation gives CSARVTSGVSCEQYF.

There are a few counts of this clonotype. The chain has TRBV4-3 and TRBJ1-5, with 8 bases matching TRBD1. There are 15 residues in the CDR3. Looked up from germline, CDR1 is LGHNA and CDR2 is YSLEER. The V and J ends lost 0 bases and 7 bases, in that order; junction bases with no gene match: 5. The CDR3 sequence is CASSQDGQGAQPQHF. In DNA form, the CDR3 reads TGCGCCAGCAGCCAAGATGGGCAGGGGGCCCAGCCCCAGCATTTT.

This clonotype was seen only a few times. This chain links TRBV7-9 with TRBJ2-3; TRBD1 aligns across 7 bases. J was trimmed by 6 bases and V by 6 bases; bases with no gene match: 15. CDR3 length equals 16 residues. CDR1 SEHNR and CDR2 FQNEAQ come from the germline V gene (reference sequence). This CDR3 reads CASSTWDSRGVDTQYF. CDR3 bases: TGTGCCAGCAGTACCTGGGACAGCCGGGGCGTGGATACGCAGTATTTT.